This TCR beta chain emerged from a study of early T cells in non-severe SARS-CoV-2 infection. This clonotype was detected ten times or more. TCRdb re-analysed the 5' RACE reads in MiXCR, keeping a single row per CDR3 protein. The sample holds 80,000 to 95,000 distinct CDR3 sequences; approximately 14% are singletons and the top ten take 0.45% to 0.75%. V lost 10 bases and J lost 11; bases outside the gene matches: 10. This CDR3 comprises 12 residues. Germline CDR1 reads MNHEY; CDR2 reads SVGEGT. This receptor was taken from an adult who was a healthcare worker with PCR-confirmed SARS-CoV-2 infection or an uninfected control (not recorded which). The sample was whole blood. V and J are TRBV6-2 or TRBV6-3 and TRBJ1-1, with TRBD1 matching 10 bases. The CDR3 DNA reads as TGTGCCACCCACGGACAGGGGGGTCTCGCTTTCTTT. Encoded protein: CATHGQGGLAFF.